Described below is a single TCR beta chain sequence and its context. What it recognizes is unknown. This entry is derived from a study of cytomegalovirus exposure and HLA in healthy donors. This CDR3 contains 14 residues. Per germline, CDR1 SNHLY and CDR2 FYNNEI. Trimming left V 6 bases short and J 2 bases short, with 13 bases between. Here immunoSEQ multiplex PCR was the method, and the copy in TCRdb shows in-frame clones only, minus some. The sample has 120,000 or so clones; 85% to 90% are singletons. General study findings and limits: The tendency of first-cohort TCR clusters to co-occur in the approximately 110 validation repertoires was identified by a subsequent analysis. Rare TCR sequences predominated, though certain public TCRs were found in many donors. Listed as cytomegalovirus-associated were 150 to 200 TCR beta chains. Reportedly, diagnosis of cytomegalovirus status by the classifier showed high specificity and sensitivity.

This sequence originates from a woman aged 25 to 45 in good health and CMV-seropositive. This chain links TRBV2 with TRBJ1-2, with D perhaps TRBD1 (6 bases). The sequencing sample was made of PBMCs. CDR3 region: CASRNRVFNYGYTF. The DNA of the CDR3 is TGTGCCAGCAGGAACAGGGTTTTCAACTATGGCTACACCTTC.